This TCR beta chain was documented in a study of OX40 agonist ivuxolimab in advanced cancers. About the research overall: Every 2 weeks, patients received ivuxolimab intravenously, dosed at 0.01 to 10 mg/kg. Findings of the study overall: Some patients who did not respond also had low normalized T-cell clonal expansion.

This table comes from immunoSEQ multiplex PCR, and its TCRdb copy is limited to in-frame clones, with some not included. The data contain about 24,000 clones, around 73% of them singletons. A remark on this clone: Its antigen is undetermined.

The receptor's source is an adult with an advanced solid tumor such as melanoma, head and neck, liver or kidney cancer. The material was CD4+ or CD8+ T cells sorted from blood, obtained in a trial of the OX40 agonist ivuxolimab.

This CDR3 is CASSKGLAVNTGELFF. In DNA, the CDR3 is TGTGCCAGCAGCAAAGGACTAGCGGTGAACACCGGGGAGCTGTTTTTT. The chain is built from TRBV11-2 and TRBJ2-2; 10 positions agree with TRBD2. V lost 5 bases to trimming and J lost 1 base; unmatched junction nucleotides: 4. Germline assignment: CDR1 SGHAT and CDR2 FQNNGV. This CDR3 is built from 16 residues.